The clone carrying this TCR beta chain has more than one count but fewer than ten. The antigen remains unidentified. The sample comes from a study of beta chain features in type 1 diabetes. The overall study: Taken together, all samples contributed 107,917,701 examined sorted cells. Whole-study results and caveats: Whatever favoring of shorter templates PCR might show would apply equally to patients and controls. Researchers report that Type 1 diabetes patients had moderately but significantly shorter TCRB CDR3s across all four CD4+ subsets.

Expressed TCRB transcripts were sequenced because the isolated RNA had all been reverse transcribed beforehand. Only in-frame clones appear in the TCRdb table, and some are missing; sequencing was by immunoSEQ multiplex PCR. The table records a few hundred thousand clones, 15% to 20% of them present only once. This CDR3 is built from 16 residues. The V end lost 0 bases, the J end lost 2 bases, and 13 bases lay between the germline ends. The germline V gene has CDR1 SGHRS and CDR2 YFSETQ. V and J are TRBV5-1 and TRBJ2-3; D is unclear. Sequenced sample: naive CD4+ T cells from blood. This receptor was identified in a man in his thirties or forties with type 1 diabetes. CDR3 DNA: TGCGCCAGCAGCTTGGGGACCCGAGAGGACACAGATACGCAGTATTTT. This codes for CASSLGTREDTDTQYF.